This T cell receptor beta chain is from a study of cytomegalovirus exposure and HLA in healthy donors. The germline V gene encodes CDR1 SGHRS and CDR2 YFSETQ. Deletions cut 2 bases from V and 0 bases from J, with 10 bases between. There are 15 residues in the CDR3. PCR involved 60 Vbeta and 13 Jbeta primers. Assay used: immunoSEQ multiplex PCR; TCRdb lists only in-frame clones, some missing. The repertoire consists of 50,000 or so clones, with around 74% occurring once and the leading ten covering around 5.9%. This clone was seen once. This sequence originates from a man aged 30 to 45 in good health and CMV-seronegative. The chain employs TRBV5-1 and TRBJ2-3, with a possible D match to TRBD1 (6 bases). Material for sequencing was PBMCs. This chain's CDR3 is CASSFSQGSTDTQYF. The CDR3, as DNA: TGCGCCAGCAGCTTCTCTCAGGGGAGCACAGATACGCAGTATTTT.